This T cell receptor beta chain was identified in a study of shared clonotypes between healthy human individuals. Study details: Each donor's CD8 memory used one plate, CD8 naive two, each CD4 subset three.

Comments on this clone: No antigen is known for it.

Overall study findings and caveats: Clonotype sharing among donors, it was expected, would be affected by sequencing depth. Sharing across four donors was highest in naive CD4 (roughly 5%) and lowest in memory CD8 (roughly 0.4%).

The length of the CDR3 is 16 residues. Germline CDR1 SGHVS, CDR2 FNYEAQ. Germline trimming cut 1 base from V and 4 bases from J; bases unmatched to any gene: 8. In the source study's methods: With immunoSEQ giving junction-only sequences and no quality scores, filtering differed. The method was immunoSEQ multiplex PCR; TCRdb's version includes in-frame clones alone and lacks a portion of them. V and J calls plus clone size are reproduced from that table; the DNA served to infer D and trimming. The profile covers around 2,000,000 clones, with approximately 94% appearing a single time and about 1.1% taken by the ten largest. Naive CD8 cells lacked CD45RO, underwent positive selection for CCR7 and left out terminally differentiated effector memory CD45RA+ cells.

This sequence originates from a man in his late teens or twenties in good health. V is TRBV7-6 and J is TRBJ2-3; 7 positions agree with TRBD1. Sequencing was carried out using naive CD8+ T cells sorted from blood. DNA of the CDR3: TGTGCCAGCAGCTTAGTCCGGGACAGCAGGGCAGATACGCAGTATTTT. Translation gives CASSLVRDSRADTQYF. Complete variable domain (other parts from reference TRBV7-6 and TRBJ2-3): GAGVSQSPRYKVTKRGQDVALRCDPISGHVSLYWYRQALGQGPEFLTYFNYEAQQDKSGLPNDRFSAERPEGSISTLTIQRTEQRDSAMYRCASSLVRDSRADTQYFGPGTRLTVL.